The 23 T cell receptor beta chains in this list originate from one sample, sequenced in a study of vaccination effects on CD4 cells after COVID-19. Culturing for more than 9 days preceded CD4+ T cell isolation. Subjects were given two BNT162b2 or mRNA-1273 vaccine doses. Clones were read by immunoSEQ multiplex PCR, and TCRdb kept only the in-frame ones, dropping some. The sample has approximately 66,000 clones; 65% to 80% are singletons. These receptors' antigens are unknown. Here the sequenced sample was CD4+ T cells from PBMCs cultured without peptide, taken after COVID-19 vaccination. These receptor sequences come from a human donor who received a COVID-19 vaccine.

The chain's CDR3 is CASSPPSQETQYF. The CDR3 DNA is TGTGCCAGCTCACCACCGTCCCAAGAGACCCAGTACTTC. The rearrangement joins TRBV18 to TRBJ2-5; D unresolved. Germline CDR1 reads KGHSH; CDR2 reads LQKENI. The CDR3 is made up of 13 amino acids. The V end lost 0 bases, the J end lost 1 base, and 3 bases lay between the germline ends.

V and J are TRBV7-8 and TRBJ2-2; the D gene is possibly TRBD2 (5 bases). Germline CDR1 SGHVS, CDR2 FQNEAQ. CDR3 size: 17 residues. V was shortened by 1 base and J by 1 base, with 13 bases between the two germline ends. The CDR3 is CASSLVFGDLNTGELFF. Written as DNA, the CDR3 is TGTGCCAGCAGCTTAGTGTTCGGGGATTTGAACACCGGGGAGCTGTTTTTT. The full variable domain, in which reference TRBV7-8 and TRBJ2-2 provide the parts outside the CDR3, is GAGVSQSPRYKVAKRGQDVALRCDPISGHVSLFWYQQALGQGPEFLTYFQNEAQLDKSGLPSDRFFAERPEGSVSTLKIQRTQQEDSAVYLCASSLVFGDLNTGELFFGEGSRLTVL.

This chain uses TRBV2 with TRBJ2-2, with 7 bases that match TRBD1. The CDR3 length is 13 residues. Germline lookup yields CDR1 SNHLY and CDR2 FYNNEI. V trimming: 7 bases; J trimming: 7 bases; junction bases outside the gene matches: 6. The DNA for the CDR3 is TGTGCCAGCAAAGACAGGGTTATCGGGGAGCTGTTTTTT. Residues: CASKDRVIGELFF.

This clone was seen a single time. The chain recombines TRBV6-5 with TRBJ1-1; unclear D gene. This CDR3 spans 12 amino acids. V was trimmed by 5 bases and J by 8 bases, leaving 12 bases between them. The germline V gene encodes CDR1 MNHEY and CDR2 SVGAGI. CDR3: CASSRPGREAFF. Written as DNA, the CDR3 is TGTGCCAGCAGTAGACCCGGCAGGGAAGCTTTCTTT.

The chain joins TRBV18 to TRBJ2-5; D unclear. The CDR3 loop spans 15 amino acids. Germline V gene data show CDR1 as KGHSH and CDR2 as LQKENI. V dropped 0 bases and J dropped 7 bases, with 15 bases sitting between them. The CDR3 here is CASSPPSQPLGTQYF. The CDR3 DNA reads as TGTGCCAGCTCACCACCGTCTCAACCGCTTGGGACCCAGTACTTC.

The rearrangement uses TRBV7-8 and TRBJ2-2; 8 bases agree with TRBD1. The junction had 8 bases not matched to a gene; V was cut back by 11 bases and J by 6 bases. The CDR3 loop spans 13 amino acids. CDR1 and CDR2 (germline): SGHVS, FQNEAQ. CDR3 nucleotide sequence: TGTGCCGGAACAGGGGGAAGATCCGGGGAGCTGTTTTTT. Protein: CAGTGGRSGELFF.

V is TRBV6-5 and J is TRBJ1-2; D ambiguous. CDR1 is MNHEY and CDR2 is SVGAGI in the germline V gene. Trimming took off 4 bases at V and 7 bases at J, with 16 bases between the two ends. The CDR3 is made up of 14 amino acids. In DNA form, the CDR3 reads TGTGCCAGCAGTTCCGACCCGACCGCGGGTGGCTACACCTTC. The encoded protein is CASSSDPTAGGYTF.

The rearrangement joins TRBV2 to TRBJ2-3; D is possibly TRBD1 (6 bases). CDR3 length: 15 residues. V lost 6 bases, J lost 0 bases, and 13 bases lay in between. Germline-derived CDR1 and CDR2 are SNHLY and FYNNEI. CDR3 in DNA: TGTGCCAGCAGCCGGGACACCTCTAGCACAGATACGCAGTATTTT. This encodes CASSRDTSSTDTQYF.

This chain joins TRBV3-1 (or the pseudogene TRBV3-2) and TRBJ2-1; the D call may be TRBD1 or TRBD2 (5 bases each). Trimming cost V 3 bases and J 12 bases, with 12 bases left between them. Germline V lookup: CDR1 LGHDT, CDR2 YNNKEL (reference sequence). CDR3 size: 12 residues. Written as DNA, the CDR3 is TGTGCCAGCAGCCAGGCCGGGACCGCGCAGTTCTTC. Translated: CASSQAGTAQFF.

The chain recombines TRBV20-1 with TRBJ1-3; D gene uncertain. CDR1 is DFQATT, CDR2 SNEGSKA, per germline (reference sequence). V lost 3 bases and J 2 bases, leaving 8 bases between the germline ends. This CDR3 region has 13 residues. DNA for the CDR3: TGCAGTGCTAGTATCTTGGCTGGAAACACCATATATTTT. Translating gives CSASILAGNTIYF.

V usage is TRBV18 and J usage is TRBJ2-3; 7 positions agree with TRBD2. Trimming removed 3 bases from V and 3 bases from J; junction bases left unmatched: 6. Germline V gene data show CDR1 as KGHSH and CDR2 as LQKENI. The CDR3 spans 15 residues. The CDR3 sequence: CASSPPERGTDTQYF. The CDR3 bases are TGTGCCAGCTCACCCCCGGAGCGGGGAACAGATACGCAGTATTTT.

The rearrangement uses TRBV6-5 and TRBJ1-2, with 7 positions matching TRBD1. CDR1 and CDR2 (germline): MNHEY, SVGAGI. V shed 7 bases, J shed 6 bases, and the junction held 11 bases outside the gene matches. The CDR3 length is 14 residues. This CDR3 is CASTLIGGGNGYTF. DNA of the CDR3: TGTGCCAGCACTCTCATCGGAGGGGGCAATGGCTACACCTTC.

The genes are TRBV2 and TRBJ1-6, with a weak D call TRBD1 (5 bases). Germline V lookup: CDR1 SNHLY, CDR2 FYNNEI. The V and J ends lost 5 bases and 9 bases respectively, with 17 bases between them. There are 15 residues in the CDR3. The CDR3 coding sequence is TGTGCCAGCAGTTTATCCCAGGGAGTCGGTTCACCCCTCCACTTT. Encoded protein: CASSLSQGVGSPLHF.

This clone has just a few counts. V usage is TRBV4-1 and J usage is TRBJ1-4; 9 nucleotides align to TRBD1. With V trimmed by 4 bases and J by 7 bases, 7 bases remained unmatched. Germline V gene data show CDR1 as MGHRA and CDR2 as YSYEKL. The CDR3 has 15 amino acids. Here the CDR3 DNA reads TGCGCCAGCAGCCGGCAGACAGGGGGAATTGAAAAACTGTTTTTT. It is translated as CASSRQTGGIEKLFF.

This chain connects TRBV10-1 to TRBJ1-2; 7 bases are a match to TRBD1. CDR1 is WNHNN and CDR2 is SYGVQD in the germline V gene (reference sequence). The CDR3 is made up of 14 amino acids. V gave up 8 bases and J gave up 4 bases; unmatched junction bases: 10. The CDR3 sequence: CASSPSGTAYGYTF. CDR3 nucleotides: TGCGCCAGCTCACCCTCTGGGACAGCCTATGGCTACACCTTC.

This chain links TRBV25-1 with TRBJ1-3, with a possible D match to TRBD1 (6 bases). Trimming took 6 bases from V and 4 from J, leaving 10 bases between them. The CDR3 runs 13 residues. The germline V gene has CDR1 MGHDK and CDR2 SYGVNS. CDR3 coding DNA: TGTGCCAGCAGAGCCGGGACAGGAAACACCATATATTTT. Its protein product is CASRAGTGNTIYF.

This clone was observed a handful of times. The gene calls are TRBV10-1 and TRBJ2-2; 9 bases agree with TRBD2. CDR1 and CDR2 (germline): WNHNN, SYGVQD (reference sequence). V shed 4 bases, J shed 4 bases, and the junction held 4 bases outside the gene matches. The CDR3 sequence is 15 residues long. The CDR3, as DNA: TGCGCCAGCAGTGTCCAAGCGGGGGGCACCGGGGAGCTGTTTTTT. This translates into CASSVQAGGTGELFF.

The chain employs TRBV27 and TRBJ1-5; no definite D call. V lost 6 bases and J 3 bases, leaving 9 bases between the germline ends. CDR3 length: 13 residues. Germline assignment: CDR1 MNHEY and CDR2 SMNVEV (reference sequence). CDR3 protein: CASSPRNNQPQHF. The CDR3 DNA follows: TGTGCCAGCAGCCCGAGGAACAATCAGCCCCAGCATTTT.

The V and J genes are TRBV2 and TRBJ2-7; D unresolved. V lost 6 bases, J lost 2 bases, and 11 bases lay in between. CDR3 length: 13 residues. Germline CDR1 and CDR2: SNHLY and FYNNEI. The CDR3: CASSRRHTYEQYV. Written as DNA, the CDR3 is TGTGCCAGCAGCCGCAGGCACACCTACGAGCAGTACGTC.

V and J are TRBV2 and TRBJ2-2; D is unresolved. The germline V gene encodes CDR1 SNHLY and CDR2 FYNNEI. There are 14 residues in the CDR3. Trimming left V 3 bases short and J 5 bases short, with 10 bases between. CDR3 nucleotides: TGTGCCAGCAGTGAGGGGAAAGGAACCGGGGAGCTGTTTTTT. Translation gives CASSEGKGTGELFF.

This rearrangement joins TRBV24-1 to TRBJ2-3; D is perhaps TRBD1 (5 bases). V gave up 0 bases and J gave up 5 bases, with 20 bases separating them. There are 18 residues in the CDR3. Germline CDR1 reads KGHDR; CDR2 reads SFDVKD. Here the CDR3 reads CATSDLGVQGPAGDTQYF. For the CDR3, the DNA is TGTGCCACCAGTGATTTGGGCGTCCAGGGCCCAGCCGGAGATACGCAGTATTTT.

This chain uses TRBV5-1 with TRBJ2-5, with D maybe TRBD2 (5 bases). V was clipped by 0 bases and J by 7 bases, with 10 bases between them. This CDR3 spans 13 amino acids. CDR1 is SGHRS, CDR2 YFSETQ, per germline. As DNA, the CDR3 is TGCGCCAGCAGCTTGGAGTCGGCGGGGACCCAGTACTTC. It translates to CASSLESAGTQYF.

CDR3 sequence (DNA): TGCGCCAGCCGAGGGGTATCAGGCTCCTACGAGCAGTACGTC. Its protein product is CASRGVSGSYEQYV. This chain joins TRBV10-1 and TRBJ2-7, with D possibly called TRBD1 or TRBD2 (5 bases each). The germline V gene has CDR1 WNHNN and CDR2 SYGVQD (reference sequence). Trimming took 8 bases from V and 0 from J, leaving 14 bases between them. The CDR3 has 14 amino acids.